This T cell receptor (beta chain) was identified during a study of human T cells and chemical hapten exposure. On the study more broadly: Weekly administration of diphenylcyclopropenone to the scalp of patients continued throughout the roughly 23-week study. Study-wide findings and caveats: Among TCRs, those above 1 in 1000 frequency were unaffected by DPC sensitization.

TCRdb recomputed calls from the RACE reads with MiXCR, one row per CDR3 protein. The data show 62,000 or so distinct CDR3 sequences, 10% to 11% seen once. As concerns this clonotype: As yet, its antigen is unknown. The junction differs from germline at one of its ends, possibly a read error.

Time point specified: pre-sensitization, week 0. This sample's treatment: therapeutic diphenylcyclopropenone sensitization with weekly scalp DPC. The receptor was derived from a woman between 45 and 60 years old with alopecia areata. Some clones in this sample may be carry-over from other donors' samples. The sequenced sample was whole blood, obtained in connection with sensitization to the hapten diphenylcyclopropenone (DPC).

The CDR3, as DNA: TGTGCCGGCAGCTACGGCCCGGGACTAGCGGGTAGCACAGATACGCAGTATTTT. It codes for CAGSYGPGLAGSTDTQYF. The rearrangement links TRBV9 to TRBJ2-3; 12 bases are shared with TRBD2. CDR1 is SGDLS and CDR2 is YYNGEE in the germline V gene. This CDR3 has 18 amino acids.